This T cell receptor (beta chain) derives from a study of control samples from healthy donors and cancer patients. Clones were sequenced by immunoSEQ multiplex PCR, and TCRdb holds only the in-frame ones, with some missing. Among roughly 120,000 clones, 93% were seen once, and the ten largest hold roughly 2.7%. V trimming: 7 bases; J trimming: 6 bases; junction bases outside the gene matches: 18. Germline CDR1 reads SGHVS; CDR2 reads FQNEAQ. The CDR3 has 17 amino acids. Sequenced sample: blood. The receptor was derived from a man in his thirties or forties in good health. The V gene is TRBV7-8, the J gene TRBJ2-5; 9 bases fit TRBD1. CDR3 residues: CASTPSSRTGAGQTQYF. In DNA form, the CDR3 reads TGTGCCAGCACCCCCTCCTCCCGGACAGGGGCGGGCCAGACCCAGTACTTC.